This TCR beta chain was captured in a study of shared clonotypes between healthy human individuals. Sequenced by immunoSEQ multiplex PCR; TCRdb stores in-frame clones only, minus some. The table shows a few million clones, with 93% occurring only once. The germline V gene encodes CDR1 LNHDA and CDR2 SQIVND (reference sequence). The CDR3 spans 15 residues. Trimming stripped 5 bases from V and 0 bases from J, with 14 bases between. The clonotype originates from a man younger than 30 in good health. Some clones in this sample may be carry-over from other donors' samples. The rearrangement joins TRBV19 to TRBJ2-7; maybe TRBD2 (6 bases). Input material: naive CD4+ T cells from PBMCs. The sample's subset: CD45RA+ positively selected. Written as DNA, the CDR3 is TGTGCCAGTAGTGGTACTGCTAGCGACTCCTACGAGCAGTACTTC. This sequence encodes CASSGTASDSYEQYF.